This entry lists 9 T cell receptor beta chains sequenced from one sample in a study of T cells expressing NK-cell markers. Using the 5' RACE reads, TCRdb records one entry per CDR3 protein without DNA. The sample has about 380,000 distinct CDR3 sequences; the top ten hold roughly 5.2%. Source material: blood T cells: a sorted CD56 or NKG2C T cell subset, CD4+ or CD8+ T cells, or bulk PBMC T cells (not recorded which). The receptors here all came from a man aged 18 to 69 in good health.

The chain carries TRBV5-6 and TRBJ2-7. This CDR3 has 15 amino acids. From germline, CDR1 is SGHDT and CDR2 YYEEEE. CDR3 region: CASRPRTWGPSEQYF.

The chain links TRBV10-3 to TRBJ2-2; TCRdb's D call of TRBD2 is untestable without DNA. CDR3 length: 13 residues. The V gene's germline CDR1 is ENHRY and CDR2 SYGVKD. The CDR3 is CAIKEGNTGELFF.

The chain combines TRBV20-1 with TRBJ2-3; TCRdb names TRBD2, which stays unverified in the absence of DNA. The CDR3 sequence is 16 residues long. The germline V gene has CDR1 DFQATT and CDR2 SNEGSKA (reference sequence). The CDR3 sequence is CSALRTSGGAGDTQYF.

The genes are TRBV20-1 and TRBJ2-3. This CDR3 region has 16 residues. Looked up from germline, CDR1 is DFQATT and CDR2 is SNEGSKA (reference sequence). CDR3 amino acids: CSARVTVFSSTDTQYF.

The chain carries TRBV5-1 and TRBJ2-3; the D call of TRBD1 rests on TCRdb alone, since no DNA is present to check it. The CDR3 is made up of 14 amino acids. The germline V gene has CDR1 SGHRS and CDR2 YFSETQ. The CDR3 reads CASSLTNPLDTQYF.

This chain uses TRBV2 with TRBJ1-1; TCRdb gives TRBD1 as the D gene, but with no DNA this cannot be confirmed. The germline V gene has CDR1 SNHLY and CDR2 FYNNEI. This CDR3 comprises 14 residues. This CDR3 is CASRFRGGGTEAFF. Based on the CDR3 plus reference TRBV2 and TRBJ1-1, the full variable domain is EPEVTQTPSHQVTQMGQEVILRCVPISNHLYFYWYRQILGQKVEFLVSFYNNEISEKSEIFDDQFSVERPDGSNFTLKIRSTKLEDSAMYFCASRFRGGGTEAFFGQGTRLTVV.

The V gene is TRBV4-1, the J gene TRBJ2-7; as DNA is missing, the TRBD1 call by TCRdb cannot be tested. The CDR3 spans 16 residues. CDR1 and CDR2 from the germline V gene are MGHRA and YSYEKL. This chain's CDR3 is CASSQRGQGVSYEQYF.

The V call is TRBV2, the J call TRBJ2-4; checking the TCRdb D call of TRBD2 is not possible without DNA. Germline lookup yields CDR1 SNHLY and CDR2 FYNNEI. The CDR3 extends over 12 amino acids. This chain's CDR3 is CASSPSANIQYF.

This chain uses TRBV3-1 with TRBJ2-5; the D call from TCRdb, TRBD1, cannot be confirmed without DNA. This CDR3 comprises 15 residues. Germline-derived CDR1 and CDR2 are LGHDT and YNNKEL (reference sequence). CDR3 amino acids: CASSHDGQFAKTQYF.